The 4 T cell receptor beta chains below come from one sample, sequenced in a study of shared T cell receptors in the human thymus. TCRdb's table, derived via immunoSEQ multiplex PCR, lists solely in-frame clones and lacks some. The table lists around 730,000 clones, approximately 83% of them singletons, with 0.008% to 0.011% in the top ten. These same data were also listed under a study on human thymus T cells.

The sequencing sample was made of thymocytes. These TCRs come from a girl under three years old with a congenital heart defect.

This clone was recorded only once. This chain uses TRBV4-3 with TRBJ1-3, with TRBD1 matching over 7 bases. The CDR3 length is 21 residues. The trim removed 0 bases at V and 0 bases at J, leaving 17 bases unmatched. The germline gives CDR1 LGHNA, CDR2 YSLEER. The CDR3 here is CASSQDVQDDGQVHSGNTIYF. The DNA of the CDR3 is TGCGCCAGCAGCCAAGATGTTCAGGACGACGGACAGGTTCACTCTGGAAACACCATATATTTT.

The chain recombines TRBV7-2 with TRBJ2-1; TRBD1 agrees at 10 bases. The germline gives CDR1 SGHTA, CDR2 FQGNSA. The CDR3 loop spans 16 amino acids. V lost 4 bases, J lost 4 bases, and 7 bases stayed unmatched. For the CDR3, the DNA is TGTGCCAGCAGCTGGGGACAGGGGAGCGAATACAATGAGCAGTTCTTC. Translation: CASSWGQGSEYNEQFF.

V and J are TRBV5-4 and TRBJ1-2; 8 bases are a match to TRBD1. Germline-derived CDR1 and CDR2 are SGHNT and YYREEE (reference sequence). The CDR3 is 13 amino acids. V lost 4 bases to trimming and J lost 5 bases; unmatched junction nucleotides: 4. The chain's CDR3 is CASSQGQAYGYTF. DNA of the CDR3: TGTGCCAGCAGCCAGGGACAGGCATATGGCTACACCTTC.

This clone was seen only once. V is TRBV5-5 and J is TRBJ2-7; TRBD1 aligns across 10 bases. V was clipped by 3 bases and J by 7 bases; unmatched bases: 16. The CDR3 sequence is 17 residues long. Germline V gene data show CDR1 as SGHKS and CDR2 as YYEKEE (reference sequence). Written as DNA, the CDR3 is TGTGCCAGCAGCTCCCTGGGGGGGAAGACAGGGGGCAATGAGCAGTACTTC. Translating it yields CASSSLGGKTGGNEQYF.